Included here is one T cell receptor beta chain sequence, with context. Its matching antigen is unknown. These data come from a study of shared clonotypes between healthy human individuals. Study in general: Each donor's CD8 memory used one plate, CD8 naive two, each CD4 subset three. Overall study results and limits: Clonotypes that were shared across a handful of donors made up approximately 5.1% of naive CD4 clonotypes. The authors sampled blood alone, and tissue repertoires likely differ.

Each replicate PCR on the sorted subsets used approximately 200 ng DNA (roughly 30,000 T cell genomes). Only in-frame clones appear in the TCRdb table, and some are missing; sequencing was by immunoSEQ multiplex PCR. The sample lists under 1 million clones, approximately 92% occurring once. The naive CD8 population came from CD45RO-negative cells selected for CCR7, without terminally differentiated effector memory CD45RA+ cells. V lost 4 bases to trimming and J lost 5 bases, with 8 bases between them. Per germline, CDR1 LGHNT and CDR2 FRNRAP. CDR3 length: 12 residues. The sequenced sample was naive CD8+ T cells sorted from blood. The TCR sequence derives from a young man in good health. This chain joins TRBV12-5 and TRBJ1-1; D unclear. CDR3 amino acids: CASGYYRTEAFF. CDR3 DNA: TGTGCTAGTGGTTACTATCGGACTGAAGCTTTCTTT.